The 24 T cell receptor beta chains below come from one sample, sequenced in a study of blood T cell repertoires in COVID-19. Measured with immunoSEQ multiplex PCR; TCRdb has only the in-frame clones, and not every one. The repertoire holds under 200,000 clones, with more than 75% as singletons. Sequenced sample: peripheral blood. These receptor sequences come from a woman aged 55-75 years with COVID-19, enrolled during active disease.

The rearrangement joins TRBV6-5 to TRBJ1-5; D gene uncertain. The CDR3 is 14 amino acids. Germline V gene data show CDR1 as MNHEY and CDR2 as SVGAGI. Trimming stripped 7 bases from V and 2 bases from J, with 12 bases between. The CDR3 DNA sequence: TGTGCCAGCAACCCAATGAGGGGCAATCAGCCCCAGCATTTT. Its translation is CASNPMRGNQPQHF.

V gene TRBV29-1 combines with J gene TRBJ2-1; TRBD2 agrees at 7 bases. The CDR3 extends over 13 amino acids. CDR1 is SQVTM, CDR2 ANQGSEA, per germline. The junction had 7 bases not matched to a gene; V was cut back by 1 base and J by 10 bases. CDR3 amino acids: CSVEVLEAGEQFF. Here the CDR3 DNA reads TGCAGCGTTGAAGTTTTGGAAGCGGGAGAGCAGTTCTTC.

In its sample, this clone was seen once. J is TRBJ2-2 and V is TRBV6-5, with unresolved D. The V gene lost 10 bases and the J gene lost 7 bases, with 13 bases spanning the gap. The CDR3 sequence is 12 residues long. Germline V lookup: CDR1 MNHEY, CDR2 SVGAGI. The CDR3 DNA follows: TGTGCCACCCGGTGGAGAGTCGGGGAGCTGTTTTTT. Translated, it gives CATRWRVGELFF.

The count of this clone is one. The chain links TRBV5-4 to TRBJ1-4, with D tentatively TRBD1 (6 bases). This CDR3 has 14 residues. Germline values: CDR1 SGHNT, CDR2 YYREEE (reference sequence). The V end lost 7 bases, the J end lost 3 bases, and 13 bases lay between the germline ends. The CDR3 coding sequence is TGTGCCAGCGGAAAGGGGGGGTCTAATGAAAAACTGTTTTTT. Protein product: CASGKGGSNEKLFF.

V and J are TRBV10-3 and TRBJ1-3; 7 bases agree with TRBD1. CDR1 and CDR2 (germline): ENHRY, SYGVKD. The CDR3 loop spans 15 amino acids. J was trimmed by 1 base and V by 6 bases; bases with no gene match: 6. The CDR3 coding sequence is TGTGCCATCAGAGGACAGGCTTATTCTGGAAACACCATATATTTT. Amino acids: CAIRGQAYSGNTIYF.

The V and J genes are TRBV11-3 and TRBJ2-1, with 7 bases aligning to TRBD2. Germline loops: CDR1 SGHNT, CDR2 YENEEA. Trimming cost V 4 bases and J 5 bases; bases outside gene matches: 5. The CDR3 loop spans 14 amino acids. CDR3 nucleotide sequence: TGTGCCAGCAGCTCGGGACTATTAGACAATGAGCAGTTCTTC. As protein: CASSSGLLDNEQFF.

The chain links TRBV28 to TRBJ1-6; D call uncertain. Per germline, CDR1 MDHEN and CDR2 SYDVKM. The CDR3 covers 16 residues. Trimming took off 7 bases at V and 0 bases at J, with 13 bases between the two ends. This CDR3 reads CASTGGILSYNSPLHF. The CDR3 DNA reads as TGTGCCAGCACTGGAGGGATACTCTCCTATAATTCACCCCTCCACTTT.

This clone was counted once. This chain uses TRBV7-2 with TRBJ2-7; tentative D call: TRBD2 (6 bases). Germline loops: CDR1 SGHTA, CDR2 FQGNSA. The CDR3 has 15 amino acids. Trimming removed 3 bases at V and 6 bases at J, with 18 bases between. The CDR3 spells CASSLGGAEQGEQYF. CDR3 sequence (DNA): TGTGCCAGCAGCTTGGGGGGAGCGGAGCAGGGCGAGCAGTACTTC.

This clone has only a few counts. This chain joins TRBV2 and TRBJ1-1; TRBD1 agrees at 9 bases. The CDR3 is 14 amino acids. Germline CDR1 SNHLY, CDR2 FYNNEI. Trimming at V came to 4 bases and at J to 6 bases, leaving 6 bases not matched to a gene. CDR3 DNA: TGTGCCAGCAGTGGGACAGGGGCAGGGCCTGAAGCTTTCTTT. Translated, it gives CASSGTGAGPEAFF.

This clone was picked up a small number of times. The V gene is TRBV5-4, the J gene TRBJ1-1, with 7 bases aligning to TRBD1. Per the germline V gene, CDR1 is SGHNT and CDR2 is YYREEE (reference sequence). CDR3 length equals 15 residues. With 3 bases clipped from V and 3 bases from J, the junction kept 8 bases outside the gene matches. The CDR3 sequence: CASSSPGGVDTEAFF. The CDR3 DNA reads TGTGCCAGCAGCTCCCCAGGGGGAGTCGACACTGAAGCTTTCTTT.

The chain employs TRBV10-3 and TRBJ1-1, with D uncertain. Germline-derived CDR1 and CDR2 are ENHRY and SYGVKD. This CDR3 is 13 amino acids long. V was trimmed by 4 bases and J by 2 bases, leaving 8 bases between them. CDR3: CAISGRVNTEAFF. The DNA for the CDR3 is TGTGCCATCAGTGGGAGGGTTAACACTGAAGCTTTCTTT.

The chain uses TRBV27 and TRBJ1-2, with D possibly TRBD1 on 6 matching bases. The CDR3 is 14 amino acids. Germline V gives CDR1 MNHEY, CDR2 SMNVEV (reference sequence). Trimming removed 3 bases at V and 0 bases at J, with 8 bases between. The CDR3 spells CASSFTGPNYGYTF. The CDR3 nucleotides read TGTGCCAGCAGTTTTACAGGGCCTAACTATGGCTACACCTTC.

The V call is TRBV19, the J call TRBJ1-2, with D possibly matching TRBD1 (6 bases). This CDR3 has 17 amino acids. The ends were cut back, 1 base at V and 0 bases at J, with 15 bases in the middle. Germline CDR1 LNHDA, CDR2 SQIVND (reference sequence). CDR3 nucleotide sequence: TGTGCCAGTAGTATAGTTCTCACGGACAGATCTAACTATGGCTACACCTTC. Translation gives CASSIVLTDRSNYGYTF.

The chain is built from TRBV28 and TRBJ1-3; the D gene is possibly TRBD1 (6 bases). Per the germline V gene, CDR1 is MDHEN and CDR2 is SYDVKM. V lost 8 bases and J 10 bases, leaving 15 bases between the germline ends. The CDR3 has 12 residues. CDR3 residues: CASAGGGGTIYF. The CDR3 DNA sequence: TGTGCCAGCGCCGGGGGAGGGGGAACCATATATTTT.

The rearrangement uses TRBV4-3 and TRBJ1-2; possibly TRBD1 for D (5 bases). The CDR3 has 17 amino acids. CDR1 is LGHNA and CDR2 is YSLEER in the germline V gene. The ends were cut back, 1 base at V and 4 bases at J, with 19 bases in the middle. CDR3 DNA sequence: TGCGCCAGCAGCCAAGTTTTAGGGGCACCCCGGAGCTATGGCTACACCTTC. Protein sequence: CASSQVLGAPRSYGYTF.

This clone has just one count. V usage is TRBV5-1 and J usage is TRBJ1-1; TRBD1 might be the D (5 bases). The V end lost 0 bases, the J end lost 5 bases, and 14 bases lay between the germline ends. The CDR3 runs 15 residues. Germline V gene sequence: CDR1 SGHRS, CDR2 YFSETQ. CDR3 coding DNA: TGCGCCAGCAGCTTGGATTCGGGGGTGAGGACTGAAGCTTTCTTT. It encodes CASSLDSGVRTEAFF.

The V call is TRBV2, the J call TRBJ1-1; maybe TRBD1 (5 bases). V was cut by 6 bases and J by 4 bases, with 15 bases left in between. Germline loops: CDR1 SNHLY, CDR2 FYNNEI. CDR3 length equals 14 residues. CDR3 protein: CASRVGDSGTEAFF. CDR3 in DNA: TGTGCCAGCAGGGTAGGGGACTCGGGCACTGAAGCTTTCTTT.

The table lists this clone with many counts. V gene TRBV7-6 combines with J gene TRBJ2-5, with D tentatively TRBD1 (6 bases). Germline V gene lookup returns CDR1 SGHVS and CDR2 FNYEAQ. V was trimmed by 7 bases and J by 2 bases, leaving 8 bases between them. The CDR3 loop spans 12 amino acids. The CDR3 loop reads CASTGVQETQYF. For the CDR3, the DNA is TGTGCCAGCACAGGGGTTCAAGAGACCCAGTACTTC.

The J gene is TRBJ1-3, the V gene TRBV18; D not certain. The ends were cut back, 4 bases at V and 0 bases at J, with 13 bases in the middle. Germline V gives CDR1 KGHSH, CDR2 LQKENI. The CDR3 has 16 residues. CDR3 nucleotides: TGTGCCAGCTCACTAAACCCGGGAAGCTCTGGAAACACCATATATTTT. Translated: CASSLNPGSSGNTIYF.

This chain links TRBV6-6 with TRBJ1-2; D not resolved. Germline CDR1 is MNHNY and CDR2 is SVGAGI (reference sequence). Between the trimmed V and J ends, which lost 8 bases and 8 bases, there was a span of 12 bases. The CDR3 extends over 11 amino acids. CDR3 nucleotide sequence: TGTGCCAGCGAGGCGGGTTGGGGCTACACCTTC. The encoded protein is CASEAGWGYTF.

V is TRBV19 and J is TRBJ2-1; 9 bases match TRBD2. The CDR3 is 14 residues long. Germline V gives CDR1 LNHDA, CDR2 SQIVND (reference sequence). The V gene end was trimmed by 8 bases and the J gene end by 8 bases; junction bases not matched to a gene: 10. The CDR3 DNA is TGTGCCAGTTTGGCAAGCGGGAGGACGGATGAGCAGTTCTTC. It yields the protein CASLASGRTDEQFF.

This CDR3 reads CASSILTGGTGELFF. As DNA, the CDR3 is TGTGCCAGTAGTATTTTGACAGGGGGGACCGGGGAGCTGTTTTTT. This rearrangement joins TRBV19 to TRBJ2-2, with 9 nucleotides matching TRBD1. Germline V gene data show CDR1 as LNHDA and CDR2 as SQIVND (reference sequence). This CDR3 comprises 15 residues. Unmatched junction bases numbered 4, after V lost 3 bases and J lost 5 bases.

The chain employs TRBV28 and TRBJ2-5, with 9 bases fitting TRBD1. Germline-derived CDR1 and CDR2 are MDHEN and SYDVKM. V was pared by 5 bases and J by 5 bases, with 6 bases of the junction left unmatched. This CDR3 region has 14 residues. CDR3 sequence reads: CASSGDREGETQYF. The CDR3 coding sequence is TGTGCCAGCAGTGGGGACAGGGAAGGGGAGACCCAGTACTTC. The complete variable domain, with remaining parts taken from reference TRBV28 and TRBJ2-5, reads DVKVTQSSRYLVKRTGEKVFLECVQDMDHENMFWYRQDPGLGLRLIYFSYDVKMKEKGDIPEGYSVSREKKERFSLILESASTNQTSMYLCASSGDREGETQYFGPGTRLLVL.

The V and J genes are TRBV18 and TRBJ2-6; 11 nucleotides line up with TRBD1. V was pared by 4 bases and J by 2 bases, with 4 bases of the junction left unmatched. Per the germline V gene, CDR1 is KGHSH and CDR2 is LQKENI. The CDR3 extends over 17 amino acids. CDR3 region: CASSLRTGGAGANVLTF. Written as DNA, the CDR3 is TGTGCCAGCTCACTTCGGACAGGGGGCGCTGGGGCCAACGTCCTGACTTTC.